This T cell receptor beta chain was obtained from a study of T cells in localized non-small cell lung cancer. This clone appeared a single time. Its target is unknown. Produced via immunoSEQ multiplex PCR; TCRdb's table is partial and in-frame only. The sample includes tens of thousands of clones, around 77% of them seen just once. CDR1 is SGDLS and CDR2 is YYNGEE in the germline V gene. The CDR3 has 15 amino acids. With 4 bases removed from V and 6 bases from J, the gap between germline ends came to 18 bases. Study-level findings and limits: Heterogeneity remains possible, as sequencing covered one tumor region only. T cell clonality was highest in uninvolved adjacent lung, above tumor.

Sequenced here: peripheral blood, sampled before any cancer treatment. This TCR came from a man between 40 and 75 years old with stage I squamous cell lung carcinoma. The chain combines TRBV9 with TRBJ2-3; D is perhaps TRBD1 (5 bases). The CDR3 DNA reads as TGTGCCAGCAGCCCCCCGGGCTATAAGGGGGATACGCAGTATTTT. Protein product: CASSPPGYKGDTQYF.